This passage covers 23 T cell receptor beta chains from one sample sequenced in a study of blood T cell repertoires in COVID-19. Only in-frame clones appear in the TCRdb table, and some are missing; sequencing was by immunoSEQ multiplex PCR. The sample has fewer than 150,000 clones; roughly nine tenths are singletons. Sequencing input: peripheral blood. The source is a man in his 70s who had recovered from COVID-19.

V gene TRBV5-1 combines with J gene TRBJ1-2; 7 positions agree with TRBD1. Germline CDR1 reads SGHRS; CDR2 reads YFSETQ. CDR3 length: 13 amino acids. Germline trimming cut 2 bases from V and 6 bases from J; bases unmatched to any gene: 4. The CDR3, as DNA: TGCGCCAGCAGCTTACAGGGGCGGGATGGCTACACCTTC. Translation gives CASSLQGRDGYTF. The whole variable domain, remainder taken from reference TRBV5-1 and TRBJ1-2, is KAGVTQTPRYLIKTRGQQVTLSCSPISGHRSVSWYQQTPGQGLQFLFEYFSETQRNKGNFPGRFSGRQFSNSRSEMNVSTLELGDSALYLCASSLQGRDGYTFGSGTRLTVV.

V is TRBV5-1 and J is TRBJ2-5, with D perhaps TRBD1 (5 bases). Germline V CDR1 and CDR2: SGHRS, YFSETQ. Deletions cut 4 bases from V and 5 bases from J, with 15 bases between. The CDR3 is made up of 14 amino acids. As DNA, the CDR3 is TGCGCCAGCAGCCCAGGGCCAGGGTCGGAGACCCAGTACTTC. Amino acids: CASSPGPGSETQYF.

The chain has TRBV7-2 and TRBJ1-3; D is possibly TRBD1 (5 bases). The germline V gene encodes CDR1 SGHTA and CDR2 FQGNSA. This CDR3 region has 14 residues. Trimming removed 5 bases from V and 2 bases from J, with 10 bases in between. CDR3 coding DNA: TGTGCCAGCAGCCCAGGGTTTGCTGGAAACACCATATATTTT. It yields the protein CASSPGFAGNTIYF.

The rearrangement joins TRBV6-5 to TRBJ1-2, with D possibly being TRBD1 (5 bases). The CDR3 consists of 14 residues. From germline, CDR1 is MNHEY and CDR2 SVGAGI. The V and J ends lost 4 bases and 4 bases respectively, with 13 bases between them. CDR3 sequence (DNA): TGTGCCAGCAGTTTCGCAGACAGTACCTATGGCTACACCTTC. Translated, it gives CASSFADSTYGYTF.

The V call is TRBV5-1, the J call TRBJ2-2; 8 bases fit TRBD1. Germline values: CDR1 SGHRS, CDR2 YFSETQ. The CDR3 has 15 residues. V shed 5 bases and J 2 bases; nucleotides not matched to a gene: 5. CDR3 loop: CASRAGTGNTGELFF. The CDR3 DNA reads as TGCGCCAGCAGGGCCGGGACAGGTAACACCGGGGAGCTGTTTTTT.

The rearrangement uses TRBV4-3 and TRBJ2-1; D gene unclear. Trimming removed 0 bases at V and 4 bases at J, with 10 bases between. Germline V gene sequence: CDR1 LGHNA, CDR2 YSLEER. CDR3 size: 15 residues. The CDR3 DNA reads TGCGCCAGCAGCCAAGATGGAAACAGATACAATGAGCAGTTCTTC. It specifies CASSQDGNRYNEQFF.

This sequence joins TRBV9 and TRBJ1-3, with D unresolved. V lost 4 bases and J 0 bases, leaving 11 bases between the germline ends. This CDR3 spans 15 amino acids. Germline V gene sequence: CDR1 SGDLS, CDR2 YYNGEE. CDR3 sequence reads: CASSLQEGSGNTIYF. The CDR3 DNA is TGTGCCAGCAGCCTCCAGGAGGGCTCTGGAAACACCATATATTTT.

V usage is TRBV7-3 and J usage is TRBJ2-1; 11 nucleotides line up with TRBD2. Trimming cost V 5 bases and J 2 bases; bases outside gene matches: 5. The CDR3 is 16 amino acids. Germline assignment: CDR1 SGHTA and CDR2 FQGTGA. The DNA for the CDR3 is TGTGCCAGCAGCCTTGCACTAGCGGGGGCCTACAATGAGCAGTTCTTC. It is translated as CASSLALAGAYNEQFF.

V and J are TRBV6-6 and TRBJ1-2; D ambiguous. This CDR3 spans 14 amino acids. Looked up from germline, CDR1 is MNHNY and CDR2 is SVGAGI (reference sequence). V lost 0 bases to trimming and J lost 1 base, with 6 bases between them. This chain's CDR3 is CASSYSTDNYGYTF. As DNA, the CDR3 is TGTGCCAGCAGTTACTCTACTGATAACTATGGCTACACCTTC.

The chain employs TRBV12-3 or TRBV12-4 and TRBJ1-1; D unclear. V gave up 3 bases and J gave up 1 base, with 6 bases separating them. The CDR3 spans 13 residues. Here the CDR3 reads CASSFSRNTEAFF. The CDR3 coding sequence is TGTGCCAGCAGTTTTAGCAGGAACACTGAAGCTTTCTTT.

The CDR3 DNA reads as TGTGCCAGCAGCTTAGCAAGGGGAATGAACACTGAAGCTTTCTTT. Its protein is CASSLARGMNTEAFF. This sequence joins TRBV7-2 and TRBJ1-1; D might be TRBD1 (5 bases). V was shortened by 0 bases and J by 0 bases, with 8 bases between the two germline ends. This CDR3 has 15 amino acids. Per the germline V gene, CDR1 is SGHTA and CDR2 is FQGNSA.

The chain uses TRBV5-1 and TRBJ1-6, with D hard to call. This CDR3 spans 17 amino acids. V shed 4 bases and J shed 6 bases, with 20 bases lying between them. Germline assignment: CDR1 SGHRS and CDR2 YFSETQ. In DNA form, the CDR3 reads TGCGCCAGCAGCCGATGGGCCCAGGCAATGGGTAATTCACCCCTCCACTTT. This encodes CASSRWAQAMGNSPLHF.

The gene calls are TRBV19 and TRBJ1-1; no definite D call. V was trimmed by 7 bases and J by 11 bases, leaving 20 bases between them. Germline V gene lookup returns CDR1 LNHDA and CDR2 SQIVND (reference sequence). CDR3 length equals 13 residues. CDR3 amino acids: CASTPPARTRAFF. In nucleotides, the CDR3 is TGTGCCAGTACCCCCCCTGCGCGCACGAGGGCTTTCTTT.

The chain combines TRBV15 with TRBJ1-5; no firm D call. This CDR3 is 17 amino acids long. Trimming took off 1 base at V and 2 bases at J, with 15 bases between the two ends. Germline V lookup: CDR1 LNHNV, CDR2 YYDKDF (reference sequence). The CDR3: CATSRVFGSSGNQPQHF. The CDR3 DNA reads TGTGCCACCAGCAGAGTTTTCGGGAGTTCGGGCAATCAGCCCCAGCATTTT.

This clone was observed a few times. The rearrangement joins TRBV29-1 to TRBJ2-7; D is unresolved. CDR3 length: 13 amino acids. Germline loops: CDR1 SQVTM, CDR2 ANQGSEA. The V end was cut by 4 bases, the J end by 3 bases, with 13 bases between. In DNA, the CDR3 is TGCAGCGTTGGGAGTGGAGAGCACTACGAGCAGTACTTC. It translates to CSVGSGEHYEQYF.

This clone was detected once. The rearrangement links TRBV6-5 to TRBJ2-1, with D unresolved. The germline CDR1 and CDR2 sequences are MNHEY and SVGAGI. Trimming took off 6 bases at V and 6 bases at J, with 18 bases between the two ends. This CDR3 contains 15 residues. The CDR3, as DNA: TGTGCCAGCAGCCCCATGGGTGGAGACTCCAATGAGCAGTTCTTC. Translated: CASSPMGGDSNEQFF.

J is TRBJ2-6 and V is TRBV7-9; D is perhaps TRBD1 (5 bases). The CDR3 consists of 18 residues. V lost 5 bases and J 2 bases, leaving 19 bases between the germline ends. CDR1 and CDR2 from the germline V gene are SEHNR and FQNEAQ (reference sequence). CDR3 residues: CASSLDRSWLAGANVLTF. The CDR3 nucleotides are TGTGCCAGCAGCCTTGACAGAAGTTGGTTAGCTGGGGCCAACGTCCTGACTTTC.

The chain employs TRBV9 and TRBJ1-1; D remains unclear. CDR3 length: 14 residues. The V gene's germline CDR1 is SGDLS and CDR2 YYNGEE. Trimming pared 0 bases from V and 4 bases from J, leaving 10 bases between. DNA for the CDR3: TGTGCCAGCAGCGTAGTCGTGGGCACCACTGAAGCTTTCTTT. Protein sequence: CASSVVVGTTEAFF.

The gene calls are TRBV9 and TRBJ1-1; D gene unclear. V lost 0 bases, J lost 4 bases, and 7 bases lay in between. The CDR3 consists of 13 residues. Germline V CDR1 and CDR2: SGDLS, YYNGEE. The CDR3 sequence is CASSVGLSTEAFF. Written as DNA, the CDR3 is TGTGCCAGCAGCGTAGGTCTCTCCACTGAAGCTTTCTTT.

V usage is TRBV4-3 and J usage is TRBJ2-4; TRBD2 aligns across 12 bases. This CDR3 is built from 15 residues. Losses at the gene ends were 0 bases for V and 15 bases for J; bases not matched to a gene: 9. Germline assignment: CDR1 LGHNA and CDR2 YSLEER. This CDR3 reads CASSQDRWLAGGRYF. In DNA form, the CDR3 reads TGCGCCAGCAGCCAAGATCGGTGGCTAGCGGGAGGGCGGTACTTC.

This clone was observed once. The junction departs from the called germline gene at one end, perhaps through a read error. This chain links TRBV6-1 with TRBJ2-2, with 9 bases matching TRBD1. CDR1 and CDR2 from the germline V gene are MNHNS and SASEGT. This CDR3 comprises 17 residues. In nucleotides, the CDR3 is TGTGCCAGCAGCGAAGGGGGACAGGGAGGCGACACCGGGGAGCTGTTTTTT. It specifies CASSEGGQGGDTGELFF.

CDR3 region: CASSLYSSTEAFF. The CDR3 DNA reads as TGTGCCAGCAGCTTGTACAGCAGCACTGAAGCTTTCTTT. The chain employs TRBV5-5 and TRBJ1-1; no reliable D call. With 1 base removed from V and 4 bases from J, the gap between germline ends came to 8 bases. Germline CDR1 reads SGHKS; CDR2 reads YYEKEE (reference sequence). This CDR3 has 13 residues.

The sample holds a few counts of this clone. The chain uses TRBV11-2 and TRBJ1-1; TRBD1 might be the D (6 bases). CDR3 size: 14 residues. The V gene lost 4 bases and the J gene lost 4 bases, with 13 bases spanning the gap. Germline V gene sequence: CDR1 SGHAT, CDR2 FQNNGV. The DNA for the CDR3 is TGTGCCAGCAGCTCCGGGCGGGGGCCCACTGAAGCTTTCTTT. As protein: CASSSGRGPTEAFF.